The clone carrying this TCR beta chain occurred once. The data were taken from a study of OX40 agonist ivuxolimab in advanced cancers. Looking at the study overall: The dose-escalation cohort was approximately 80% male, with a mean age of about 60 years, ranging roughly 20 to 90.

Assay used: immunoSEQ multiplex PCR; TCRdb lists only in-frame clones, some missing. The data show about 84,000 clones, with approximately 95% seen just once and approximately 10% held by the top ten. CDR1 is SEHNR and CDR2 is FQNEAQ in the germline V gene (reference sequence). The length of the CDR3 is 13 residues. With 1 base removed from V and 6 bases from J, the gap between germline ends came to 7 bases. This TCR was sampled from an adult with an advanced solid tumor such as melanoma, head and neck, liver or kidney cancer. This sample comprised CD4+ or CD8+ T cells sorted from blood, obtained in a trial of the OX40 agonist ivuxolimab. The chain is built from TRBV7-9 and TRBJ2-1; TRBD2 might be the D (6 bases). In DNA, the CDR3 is TGTGCCAGCAGCTTAGTCGGGGGCAATGAGCAGTTCTTC. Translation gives CASSLVGGNEQFF. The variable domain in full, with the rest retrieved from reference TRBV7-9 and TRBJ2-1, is DTGVSQNPRHKITKRGQNVTFRCDPISEHNRLYWYRQTLGQGPEFLTYFQNEAQLEKSRLLSDRFSAERPKGSFSTLEIQRTEQGDSAMYLCASSLVGGNEQFFGPGTRLTVL.